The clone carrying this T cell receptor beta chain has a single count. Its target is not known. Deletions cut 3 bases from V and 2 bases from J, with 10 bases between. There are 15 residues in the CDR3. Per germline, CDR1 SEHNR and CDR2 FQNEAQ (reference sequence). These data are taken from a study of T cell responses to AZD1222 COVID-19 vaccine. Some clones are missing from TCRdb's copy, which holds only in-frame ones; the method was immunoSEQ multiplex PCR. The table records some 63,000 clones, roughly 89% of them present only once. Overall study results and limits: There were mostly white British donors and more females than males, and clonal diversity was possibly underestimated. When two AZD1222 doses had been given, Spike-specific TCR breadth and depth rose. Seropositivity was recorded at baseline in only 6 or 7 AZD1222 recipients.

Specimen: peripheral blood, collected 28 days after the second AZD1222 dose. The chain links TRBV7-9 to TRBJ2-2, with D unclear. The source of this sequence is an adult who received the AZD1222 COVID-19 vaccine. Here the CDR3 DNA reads TGTGCCAGCAGCTTGGGCGGCGGTAACACCGGGGAGCTGTTTTTT. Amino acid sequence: CASSLGGGNTGELFF. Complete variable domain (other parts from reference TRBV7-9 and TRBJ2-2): DTGVSQNPRHKITKRGQNVTFRCDPISEHNRLYWYRQTLGQGPEFLTYFQNEAQLEKSRLLSDRFSAERPKGSFSTLEIQRTEQGDSAMYLCASSLGGGNTGELFFGEGSRLTVL.